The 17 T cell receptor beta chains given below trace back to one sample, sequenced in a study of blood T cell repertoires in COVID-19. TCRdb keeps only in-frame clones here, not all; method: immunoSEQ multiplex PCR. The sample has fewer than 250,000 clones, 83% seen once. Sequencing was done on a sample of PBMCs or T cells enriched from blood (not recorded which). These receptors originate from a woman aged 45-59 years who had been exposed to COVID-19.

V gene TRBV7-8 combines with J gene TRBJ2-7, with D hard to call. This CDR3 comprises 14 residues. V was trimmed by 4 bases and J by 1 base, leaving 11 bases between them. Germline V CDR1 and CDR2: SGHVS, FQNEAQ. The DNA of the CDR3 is TGTGCCAGCAGCTGGGCAGGAACGTCCTACGAGCAGTACTTC. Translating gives CASSWAGTSYEQYF.

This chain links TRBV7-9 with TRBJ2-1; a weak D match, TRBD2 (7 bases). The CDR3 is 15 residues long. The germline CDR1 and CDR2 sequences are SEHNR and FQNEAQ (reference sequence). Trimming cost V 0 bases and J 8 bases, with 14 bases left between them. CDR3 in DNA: TGTGCCAGCAGCTTAGCGGCTGGGGGGGCAGATGAGCAGTTCTTC. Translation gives CASSLAAGGADEQFF.

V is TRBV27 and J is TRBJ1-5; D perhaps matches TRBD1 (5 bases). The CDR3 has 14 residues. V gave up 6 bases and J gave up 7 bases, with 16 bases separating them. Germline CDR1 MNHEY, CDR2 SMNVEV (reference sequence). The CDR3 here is CASSQGGVSQPQHF. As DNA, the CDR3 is TGTGCCAGCAGCCAAGGAGGGGTTTCCCAGCCCCAGCATTTT.

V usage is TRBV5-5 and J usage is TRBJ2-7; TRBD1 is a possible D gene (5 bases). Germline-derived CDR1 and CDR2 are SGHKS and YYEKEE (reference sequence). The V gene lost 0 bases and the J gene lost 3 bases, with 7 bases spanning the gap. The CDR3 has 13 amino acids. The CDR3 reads CASSLARGYEQYF. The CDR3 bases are TGTGCCAGCAGCTTGGCAAGGGGCTACGAGCAGTACTTC.

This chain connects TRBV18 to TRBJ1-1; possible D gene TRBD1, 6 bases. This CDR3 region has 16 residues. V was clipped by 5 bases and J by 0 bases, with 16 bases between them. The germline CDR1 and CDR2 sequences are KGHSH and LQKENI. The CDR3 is CASSKDSPIMNTEAFF. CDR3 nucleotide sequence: TGTGCCAGCTCAAAGGACAGCCCAATAATGAACACTGAAGCTTTCTTT.

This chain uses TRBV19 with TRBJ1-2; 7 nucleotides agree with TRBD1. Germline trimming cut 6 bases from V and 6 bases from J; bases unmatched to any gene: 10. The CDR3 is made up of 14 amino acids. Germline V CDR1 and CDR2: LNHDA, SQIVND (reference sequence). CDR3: CASRSQGRYDGYTF. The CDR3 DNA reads TGTGCCAGTAGATCACAGGGGAGGTATGATGGCTACACCTTC.

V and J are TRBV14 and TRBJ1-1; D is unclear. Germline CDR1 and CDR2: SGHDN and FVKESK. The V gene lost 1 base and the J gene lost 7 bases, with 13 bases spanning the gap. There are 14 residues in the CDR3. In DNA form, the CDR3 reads TGTGCCAGCAGCCAAGGGGGAGGGAGCCTTGAAGCTTTCTTT. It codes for CASSQGGGSLEAFF.

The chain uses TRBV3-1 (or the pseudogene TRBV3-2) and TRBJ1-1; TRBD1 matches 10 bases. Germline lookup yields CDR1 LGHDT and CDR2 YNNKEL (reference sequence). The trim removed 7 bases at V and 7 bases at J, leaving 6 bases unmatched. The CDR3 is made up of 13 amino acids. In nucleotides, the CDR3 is TGTGCCAGCAATCGACAGGGGGCGGGTGAAGCTTTCTTT. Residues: CASNRQGAGEAFF.

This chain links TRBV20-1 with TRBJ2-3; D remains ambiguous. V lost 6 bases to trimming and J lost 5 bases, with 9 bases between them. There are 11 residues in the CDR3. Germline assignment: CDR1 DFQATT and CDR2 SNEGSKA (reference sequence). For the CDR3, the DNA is TGCAGTGCCGCTTCGGGAGATACGCAGTATTTT. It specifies CSAASGDTQYF.

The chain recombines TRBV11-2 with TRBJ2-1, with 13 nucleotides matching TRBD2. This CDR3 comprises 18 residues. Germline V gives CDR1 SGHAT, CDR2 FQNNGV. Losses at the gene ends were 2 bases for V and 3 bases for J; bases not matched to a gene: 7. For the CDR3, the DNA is TGTGCCAGCAGCTTACCGGGACTAGCGGGGTCCATCTACAATGAGCAGTTCTTC. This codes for CASSLPGLAGSIYNEQFF.

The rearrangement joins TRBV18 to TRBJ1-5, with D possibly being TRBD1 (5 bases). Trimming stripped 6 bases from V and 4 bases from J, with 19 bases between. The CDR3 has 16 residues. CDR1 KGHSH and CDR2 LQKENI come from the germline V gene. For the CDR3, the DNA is TGTGCCAGCTCTCTTCCGAGGACATTTATTAATCAGCCCCAGCATTTT. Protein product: CASSLPRTFINQPQHF.

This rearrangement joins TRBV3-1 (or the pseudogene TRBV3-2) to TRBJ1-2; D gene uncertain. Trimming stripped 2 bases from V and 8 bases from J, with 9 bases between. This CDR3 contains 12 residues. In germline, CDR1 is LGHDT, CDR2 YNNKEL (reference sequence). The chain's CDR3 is CASSQQVSGYTF. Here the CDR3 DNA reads TGTGCCAGCAGCCAACAGGTGAGCGGCTACACCTTC.

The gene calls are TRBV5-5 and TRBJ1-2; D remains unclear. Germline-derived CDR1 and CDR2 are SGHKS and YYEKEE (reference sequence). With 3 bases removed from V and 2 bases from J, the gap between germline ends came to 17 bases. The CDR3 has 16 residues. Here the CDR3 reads CASSSPRLNANYGYTF. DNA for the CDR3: TGTGCCAGCAGCTCCCCACGGTTAAATGCAAACTATGGCTACACCTTC. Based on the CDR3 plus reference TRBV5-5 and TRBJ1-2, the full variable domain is DAGVTQSPTHLIKTRGQQVTLRCSPISGHKSVSWYQQVLGQGPQFIFQYYEKEERGRGNFPDRFSARQFPNYSSELNVNALLLGDSALYLCASSSPRLNANYGYTFGSGTRLTVV.

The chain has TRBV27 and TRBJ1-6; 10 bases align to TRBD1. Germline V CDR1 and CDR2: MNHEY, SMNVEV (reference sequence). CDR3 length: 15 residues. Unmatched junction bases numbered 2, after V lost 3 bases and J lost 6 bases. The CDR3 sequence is CASSLDRGINSPLHF. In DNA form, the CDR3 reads TGTGCCAGCAGTTTGGACAGGGGGATTAATTCACCCCTCCACTTT.

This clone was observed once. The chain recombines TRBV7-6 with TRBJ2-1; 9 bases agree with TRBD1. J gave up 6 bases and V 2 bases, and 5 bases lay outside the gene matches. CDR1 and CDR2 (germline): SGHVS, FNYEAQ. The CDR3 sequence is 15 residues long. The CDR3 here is CASSLLRTGANEQFF. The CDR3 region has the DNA TGTGCCAGCAGCTTATTGCGGACAGGGGCCAATGAGCAGTTCTTC.

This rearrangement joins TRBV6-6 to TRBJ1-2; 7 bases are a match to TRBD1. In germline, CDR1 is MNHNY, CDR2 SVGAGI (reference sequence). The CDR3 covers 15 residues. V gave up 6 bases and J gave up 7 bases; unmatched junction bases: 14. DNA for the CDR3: TGTGCCAGCAGACCCGAGGGAAGGGGGCATGGTGGCTACACCTTC. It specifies CASRPEGRGHGGYTF.

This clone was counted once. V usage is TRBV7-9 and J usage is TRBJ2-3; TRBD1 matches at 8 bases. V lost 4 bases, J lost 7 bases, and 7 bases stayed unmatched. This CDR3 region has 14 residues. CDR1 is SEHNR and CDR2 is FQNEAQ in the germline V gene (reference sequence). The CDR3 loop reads CASSWGTGSNTQYF. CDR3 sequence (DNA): TGTGCCAGCAGCTGGGGGACAGGTTCAAATACGCAGTATTTT.